A selection of T cell receptor beta chains follows, all from one sample in a study of T cells in Graves' hyperthyroidism and ophthalmopathy. TCRdb recomputed calls from the multiplex PCR reads with MiXCR, one row per CDR3 protein. This table holds under 400,000 distinct CDR3 sequences, just under 25% found once. The sequenced material came from blood. The receptors stem from a man aged 45-65 years with Graves' hyperthyroidism. Each CDR3 is given with its conserved first and last residue. A D gene is named only where the DNA matches it firmly. Clone size is stated in some rows and not others, as once, few, many or a class when expanded.

size	D	J	V	DNA	CDR3
many	.	TRBJ2-1	TRBV2	TGTGCCAGCAGTGTCGGCAGGGGCCACAATGAGCAGTTCTTC	CASSVGRGHNEQFF
few	TRBD1	TRBJ2-7	TRBV24-1	TGTGCCACCAGTGATACGGACAGGGCCGCCTACGAGCAGTACTTC	CATSDTDRAAYEQYF
.	.	TRBJ1-1	TRBV6-1	TGTGCCACCTACCGGGTCCTGAACACTGAAGCTTTCTTT	CATYRVLNTEAFF
few	.	TRBJ2-7	TRBV20-1	TGCAGTGCTAGGCGTCCGAACTCCTACGAGCAGTACTTC	CSARRPNSYEQYF
few	.	TRBJ1-5	TRBV2	TGTGCCAGCAGTGTTATGGGATTTAATCAGCCCCAGCATTTT	CASSVMGFNQPQHF
.	.	TRBJ2-1	TRBV6-5	TGTGCCAGCAGTTACGCCTCGGACAGACCTCAGAATGAGCAGTTCTTC	CASSYASDRPQNEQFF
.	.	TRBJ1-2	TRBV11-3	TGTGCCAGCGGCTTCCGGGACATCTATGGCTACACCTTC	CASGFRDIYGYTF
.	.	TRBJ1-2	TRBV30	TGTGCCGAAACTTCGGGGGTTCGGGGCTACACCTTC	CAETSGVRGYTF
many	TRBD2	TRBJ2-3	TRBV7-9	TGTGCCAGCAGCAAGGGACTAGCGGGAGTGGCAGATACGCAGTATTTT	CASSKGLAGVADTQYF
.	TRBD1	TRBJ1-5	TRBV20-1	TGCAGTGCTGTTAGGGGGCGCGATCAGCCCCAGCATTTT	CSAVRGRDQPQHF
few	TRBD1	TRBJ1-5	TRBV19	TGTGCCAGTATGATCACAGGGGGCGGCGATAGCAATCAGCCCCAGCATTTT	CASMITGGGDSNQPQHF
many	.	TRBJ1-2	TRBV20-1	TGCAGTGCTAGAGATGGAAAGATGGTCTATGGCTACACCTTC	CSARDGKMVYGYTF
.	.	TRBJ2-2	TRBV11-2	TGTGCCAGCAGCTTAAGTTGGGGCACAGCCACCGGGGAGCTGCTTTTT	CASSLSWGTATGELLF
.	.	TRBJ2-1	TRBV29-1	TGCAGCGTAACACGGGACAACAATGAGCAGTTCTTC	CSVTRDNNEQFF
few	.	TRBJ2-1	TRBV27	TGTGCCAGCGGTAGCGGTTGGGAGTACAATGAGCAGTTCTTC	CASGSGWEYNEQFF
few	TRBD2	TRBJ2-7	TRBV7-8	TGCGCCAGCAGCCAAGCCCCGGGGACGAGCGGGATGTCCTACGAGCAGTACTTC	CASSQAPGTSGMSYEQYF
.	.	TRBJ2-1	TRBV6-1	TGTGCCAGCATCTTAGTAACGGCAGGCCGGGGCTCCTACAATGAGCAGTTCTTC	CASILVTAGRGSYNEQFF
.	TRBD2	TRBJ2-2	TRBV5-1	TGCGCCAGCAGCCCAATAGCGGGAAGGACCGGGGAGCTGTTTTTT	CASSPIAGRTGELFF
.	.	TRBJ2-7	TRBV11-2	TGTGCCAGCAGCGTACTCGTCTACGAGCAGTACTTC	CASSVLVYEQYF
.	TRBD1	TRBJ1-5	TRBV12-3/TRBV12-4	TGTGCCAGCAGTTTTTTTACAGGGGGATCCCGCAATCAGCCCCAGCATTTT	CASSFFTGGSRNQPQHF
few	.	TRBJ1-6	TRBV28	TGTGCCAGCAGCGAGACGGTCTCAAGCTCCTATAATTCACCCCTCCACTTT	CASSETVSSSYNSPLHF
.	.	TRBJ2-1	TRBV6-1	TGTGCCAGCAGGCTAAACAAAGAGCAGTTCTTC	CASRLNKEQFF
.	.	TRBJ2-1	TRBV28	TGTGCCAGCAGTCACTCGACAGACTACAATGAGCAGTTCTTC	CASSHSTDYNEQFF
few	.	TRBJ2-2	TRBV12-3/TRBV12-4	TGTGCCAGCAGTACCCAGAGGGTTACCGGGGAGCTGTTTTTT	CASSTQRVTGELFF
few	.	TRBJ2-1	TRBV6-1	TGTGCCACCGCACGGGCTGACCGAGATGAGCAGTTCTTC	CATARADRDEQFF
.	.	TRBJ2-7	TRBV15	TGTGCCACCAGATATGAAGGGGGGGAATACTACGAGCAGTACTTC	CATRYEGGEYYEQYF
many	.	TRBJ2-3	TRBV6-6	TGTGCCAGCAGTTACGTGTGGGGCACCACAGATACGCAGTATTTT	CASSYVWGTTDTQYF
.	.	TRBJ2-3	TRBV13	TGTGCCAGCAGCGTAGAGGCCACCACAGATACGCAGTATTTT	CASSVEATTDTQYF
.	.	TRBJ1-1	TRBV6-1	TGTGCCAGCAGCCCGGGGCCTACAATGAACACTGAAGCTTTCTTT	CASSPGPTMNTEAFF
many	TRBD1	TRBJ1-1	TRBV29-1	TGCAGCTGGATAGATACAGGGGGCATGAACACTGAAGCTTTCTTT	CSWIDTGGMNTEAFF
.	TRBD2	TRBJ2-3	TRBV7-9	TGTGCCAGCTCCCCACTAGCGGGAGTTTATACGCAGTATTTT	CASSPLAGVYTQYF
many	.	TRBJ1-2	TRBV12-5	TGTGCTAGTGGTTTGGCGGACACGAGGATCAACTATGGCTACACCTTC	CASGLADTRINYGYTF
many	TRBD1	TRBJ2-5	TRBV12-3/TRBV12-4	TGTGCCAGCAGTACAACAGGGGCCAGGACCCAGTACTTC	CASSTTGARTQYF
few	TRBD2	TRBJ2-1	TRBV20-1	TGCAGTGCTAGAGATCTCAGTAGCGGGGCGCAGTTCTTC	CSARDLSSGAQFF
few	.	TRBJ1-5	TRBV27	TGTGCCAGCAGTTTTCAATACAATCAGCCCCAGCATTTT	CASSFQYNQPQHF
few	TRBD2	TRBJ2-3	TRBV3-1	TGTGCCAGCAGCCAAGACATACTAGCGGGAGGCAGCACAGATACGCAGTATTTT	CASSQDILAGGSTDTQYF
.	.	TRBJ2-5	TRBV20-1	TGCAGTGCTCTCGGGACGACGGGGGAGACCCAGTACTTC	CSALGTTGETQYF
.	TRBD2	TRBJ2-3	TRBV29-1	TGCAGCGTTGAAGGAGGTAGCGGGAGACCTTCAGATACGCAGTATTTT	CSVEGGSGRPSDTQYF
.	TRBD1	TRBJ2-1	TRBV29-1	TGCAGCGGGGCGATAGGGACAGGAGCGGGCAATGAGCAGTTCTTC	CSGAIGTGAGNEQFF
.	TRBD2	TRBJ2-7	TRBV7-3	TGTGCCAGCAGCCTTCTAGCGGCACCCGACGAGCAGTACTTC	CASSLLAAPDEQYF
few	TRBD2	TRBJ2-1	TRBV12-3/TRBV12-4	TGTGCCTCCCTCGGACTAGCTCAGGGGCCAGGGTCCTACAATGAGCAGTTCTTC	CASLGLAQGPGSYNEQFF
few	TRBD1	TRBJ2-7	TRBV29-1	TGCAGCGTTAGACAGGGGCAGGCCTACGAGCAGTACTTC	CSVRQGQAYEQYF
few	.	TRBJ1-2	TRBV11-2	TGTGCCAGCAGCTTATTTCGCCCAGAAGATGGCTATGGCTACACCTTC	CASSLFRPEDGYGYTF
few	.	TRBJ1-5	TRBV20-1	TGCAGTGCTTCTGACAGGCCAGATCAGCCCCAGCATTTT	CSASDRPDQPQHF
many	.	TRBJ1-1	TRBV2	TGTGCCAGCACGGAACAGGAGAACACTGAAGCTTTCTTT	CASTEQENTEAFF
.	.	TRBJ2-1	TRBV6-2/TRBV6-3	TGTGCCAGCAGTCAATTCCGAACTAGCCTAAGACACAATGAGCAGTTCTTC	CASSQFRTSLRHNEQFF
.	TRBD2	TRBJ2-7	TRBV12-3/TRBV12-4	TGTGCCAGCAGACTAGCGGGAGGGCCTATGGACGAGCAGTACTTC	CASRLAGGPMDEQYF
many	.	TRBJ2-5	TRBV3-1	TGTGCCAGCAGCCAGTCAGAGACCCAGTACTTC	CASSQSETQYF